One sample yielded the 13 T cell receptor beta chains listed below, sequenced in a study of T cells after somatic rescue of genetic block. The repertoire was sequenced with immunoSEQ multiplex PCR; TCRdb's copy has only in-frame clones and lacks some. The sample lists 50,000 to 60,000 clones, more than 90% occurring once. Material for sequencing was peripheral blood mononuclear cells (PBMCs). These receptors originate from a child younger than two.

The count of this clone is one. CDR3 sequence (DNA): TGTGCCAGCAGTGAAGCCGTCAGGTCCTACAATGAGCAGTTCTTC. Amino acids: CASSEAVRSYNEQFF. The gene calls are TRBV2 and TRBJ2-1; no reliable D call. V lost 0 bases and J lost 1, with 7 bases in between. The CDR3 is made up of 15 amino acids. Germline lookup yields CDR1 SNHLY and CDR2 FYNNEI.

This clone was detected only once. The chain couples TRBV7-9 to TRBJ2-2; 9 bases map to TRBD2. This CDR3 contains 15 residues. Germline trimming cut 3 bases from V and 1 base from J; bases unmatched to any gene: 0. Looked up from germline, CDR1 is SEHNR and CDR2 is FQNEAQ (reference sequence). This CDR3 reads CASSLTSGNTGELFF. The CDR3, as DNA: TGTGCCAGCAGCTTGACTAGCGGGAACACCGGGGAGCTGTTTTTT.

A remark on this clone: At one of its ends the junction is not consistent with the germline gene, which may arise from a read error. Other DNA sequences within the sample encode an identical CDR3. V usage is TRBV19 and J usage is TRBJ1-5; the match to TRBD1 covers 7 bases. The CDR3 loop spans 14 amino acids. Looked up from germline, CDR1 is LNHDA and CDR2 is SQIVND (reference sequence). CDR3 sequence: CASSTGQGNQPQHF. CDR3 coding DNA: TGTGCTAGTAGTACAGGACAGGGCAATCAGCCCCAGCATTTT.

The chain uses TRBV9 and TRBJ2-2; no clear D gene. V dropped 1 base and J dropped 5 bases, with 6 bases sitting between them. This CDR3 spans 13 amino acids. CDR1 and CDR2 from the germline V gene are SGDLS and YYNGEE. CDR3 nucleotide sequence: TGTGCCAGCAGCGTATTGCTGACCGGGGAGCTGTTTTTT. Protein: CASSVLLTGELFF.

The chain employs TRBV13 and TRBJ2-5; 11 positions agree with TRBD2. J lost 5 bases, V lost 0 bases, and 2 bases had no gene match. Germline assignment: CDR1 PRHDT and CDR2 FYEKMQ (reference sequence). There are 15 residues in the CDR3. The CDR3 protein is CASSLGTSGMETQYF. DNA for the CDR3: TGTGCCAGCAGCTTAGGGACTAGCGGGATGGAGACCCAGTACTTC. The complete variable domain, with remaining parts taken from reference TRBV13 and TRBJ2-5, reads AAGVIQSPRHLIKEKRETATLKCYPIPRHDTVYWYQQGPGQDPQFLISFYEKMQSDKGSIPDRFSAQQFSDYHSELNMSSLELGDSALYFCASSLGTSGMETQYFGPGTRLLVL.

The chain uses TRBV7-9 and TRBJ2-3; TRBD2 is a possible D gene (5 bases). The V end lost 5 bases, the J end lost 0 bases, and 12 bases lay between the germline ends. Germline V gene sequence: CDR1 SEHNR, CDR2 FQNEAQ (reference sequence). The CDR3 runs to 15 residues. The CDR3 is CASSTLGGSTDTQYF. The CDR3, as DNA: TGTGCCAGCAGCACTCTAGGCGGGAGCACAGATACGCAGTATTTT.

The chain joins TRBV10-1 to TRBJ2-4, with 15 bases aligning to TRBD2. V shed 4 bases and J 6 bases; nucleotides not matched to a gene: 4. The germline V gene encodes CDR1 WNHNN and CDR2 SYGVQD (reference sequence). The CDR3 spans 16 residues. The CDR3: CASSGGLAGGRNIQYF. The CDR3 DNA sequence: TGCGCCAGCAGTGGGGGACTAGCGGGAGGAAGAAACATTCAGTACTTC.

The chain carries TRBV29-1 and TRBJ2-3; 7 nucleotides agree with TRBD2. There are 13 residues in the CDR3. Germline V lookup: CDR1 SQVTM, CDR2 ANQGSEA. V was clipped by 4 bases and J by 1 base; unmatched bases: 2. The CDR3 here is CSVASGRTDTQYF. CDR3 bases: TGCAGCGTTGCTAGCGGTCGCACAGATACGCAGTATTTT.

This clone came up a few times. V usage is TRBV5-1 and J usage is TRBJ2-3, with 13 bases identical to TRBD2. Germline-derived CDR1 and CDR2 are SGHRS and YFSETQ. This CDR3 region has 15 residues. Losses at the gene ends were 2 bases for V and 5 bases for J; bases not matched to a gene: 2. The CDR3 sequence is CASSLLAGGRDTQYF. Here the CDR3 DNA reads TGCGCCAGCAGCTTACTAGCGGGAGGGCGAGATACGCAGTATTTT.

This rearrangement joins TRBV30 to TRBJ1-3; TRBD1 agrees at 7 bases. J was trimmed by 0 bases and V by 0 bases; bases with no gene match: 5. This CDR3 has 16 amino acids. The germline V gene has CDR1 GTSNPN and CDR2 SVGIG (reference sequence). CDR3 sequence: CAWSVQQGVSGNTIYF. CDR3 DNA sequence: TGTGCCTGGAGTGTACAGCAGGGGGTCTCTGGAAACACCATATATTTT.

V gene TRBV7-3 combines with J gene TRBJ2-1, with 8 bases fitting TRBD2. Germline CDR1 SGHTA, CDR2 FQGTGA. Unmatched junction bases numbered 18, after V lost 5 bases and J lost 0 bases. This CDR3 is 20 amino acids long. The CDR3 nucleotides read TGTGCCAGCAGCCCCGGAGGGGGTAGCGGGATCCCTTACTCCTACAATGAGCAGTTCTTC. It translates to CASSPGGGSGIPYSYNEQFF.

The chain combines TRBV6-5 with TRBJ2-7; D is tentatively TRBD1 or TRBD2 (5 bases each). The CDR3 has 15 residues. CDR1 and CDR2 (germline): MNHEY, SVGAGI. V dropped 4 bases and J dropped 0 bases, with 13 bases sitting between them. This CDR3 is CASSSRVRGSYEQYF. In DNA form, the CDR3 reads TGTGCCAGCAGTTCCCGAGTGAGGGGCTCCTACGAGCAGTACTTC.

The rearrangement uses TRBV18 and TRBJ2-7, with TRBD1 matching 8 bases. The V and J ends lost 2 bases and 7 bases, in that order; junction bases with no gene match: 7. CDR1 and CDR2 (germline): KGHSH, LQKENI. The CDR3 is 14 residues long. CDR3 in DNA: TGTGCCAGCTCACCAGACCAGGGGGCGCGAGAGCAGTACTTC. Amino acids: CASSPDQGAREQYF.